What follows are 13 T cell receptor beta chains derived from one specimen sequenced in a study of blood T cell repertoires in COVID-19. Sequenced by immunoSEQ multiplex PCR; TCRdb stores in-frame clones only, minus some. The table lists about 160,000 clones, 89% of them singletons. The sequenced sample was peripheral blood. Receptors were obtained from a man aged 55 to 70 with acute or convalescent COVID-19.

The V and J genes are TRBV5-1 and TRBJ1-2; 9 bases agree with TRBD1. Trimming at V came to 1 base and at J to 3 bases, leaving 10 bases not matched to a gene. The germline V gene has CDR1 SGHRS and CDR2 YFSETQ. The CDR3 has 17 residues. The CDR3 DNA reads TGCGCCAGCAGCTTGAACAGGGGGCGCATTTGGGACTATGGCTACACCTTC. It translates to CASSLNRGRIWDYGYTF. The full variable domain, its missing parts supplied by reference TRBV5-1 and TRBJ1-2, is KAGVTQTPRYLIKTRGQQVTLSCSPISGHRSVSWYQQTPGQGLQFLFEYFSETQRNKGNFPGRFSGRQFSNSRSEMNVSTLELGDSALYLCASSLNRGRIWDYGYTFGSGTRLTVV.

This clone occurred a few times. The chain links TRBV12-3 or TRBV12-4 to TRBJ1-2, with D unresolved. V lost 6 bases, J lost 3 bases, and 8 bases lay in between. This CDR3 has 12 amino acids. The CDR3 DNA reads TGTGCCAGCAGGAGTGGGCACTATGGCTACACCTTC. It codes for CASRSGHYGYTF.

The chain has TRBV6-5 and TRBJ2-5; 8 nucleotides line up with TRBD1. The CDR3 contains 15 residues. V lost 6 bases and J lost 0; bases outside the gene matches: 6. The V gene's germline CDR1 is MNHEY and CDR2 SVGAGI. Written as DNA, the CDR3 is TGTGCCAGCAGGGGGGGACAGGTCTACCAAGAGACCCAGTACTTC. Translation gives CASRGGQVYQETQYF.

V and J are TRBV5-1 and TRBJ2-7; D perhaps matches TRBD1 (5 bases). This CDR3 is built from 14 residues. Germline V gene data show CDR1 as SGHRS and CDR2 as YFSETQ. With 3 bases removed from V and 5 bases from J, the gap between germline ends came to 15 bases. In DNA, the CDR3 is TGCGCCAGCAGCTGGTGGAAGGGGATAGACGAGCAGTACTTC. Encoded protein: CASSWWKGIDEQYF. The whole variable domain, remainder taken from reference TRBV5-1 and TRBJ2-7, is KAGVTQTPRYLIKTRGQQVTLSCSPISGHRSVSWYQQTPGQGLQFLFEYFSETQRNKGNFPGRFSGRQFSNSRSEMNVSTLELGDSALYLCASSWWKGIDEQYFGPGTRLTVT.

In its sample, this clone was seen once. V usage is TRBV19 and J usage is TRBJ2-5; 9 nucleotides match TRBD1. The CDR3 runs 15 residues. The germline V gene encodes CDR1 LNHDA and CDR2 SQIVND (reference sequence). Germline trimming cut 3 bases from V and 5 bases from J; bases unmatched to any gene: 7. The CDR3: CASSMEGTGWETQYF. For the CDR3, the DNA is TGTGCCAGTAGTATGGAAGGGACAGGGTGGGAGACCCAGTACTTC.

The CDR3 loop reads CASSEAGQGTTIYF. The CDR3 DNA reads as TGTGCCAGCAGTGAGGCGGGACAGGGTACAACCATATATTTT. The chain recombines TRBV6-1 with TRBJ1-3; 9 positions match TRBD1. From germline, CDR1 is MNHNS and CDR2 SASEGT. V shed 3 bases and J 10 bases; nucleotides not matched to a gene: 7. The CDR3 length is 14 residues.

The J gene is TRBJ1-2, the V gene TRBV9, with D hard to call. V was trimmed by 0 bases and J by 1 base, leaving 10 bases between them. This CDR3 contains 15 residues. In germline, CDR1 is SGDLS, CDR2 YYNGEE. In DNA form, the CDR3 reads TGTGCCAGCAGCGTAGGGTCCTACCTTAACTATGGCTACACCTTC. Protein sequence: CASSVGSYLNYGYTF. Combining the CDR3 with reference TRBV9 and TRBJ1-2 gives the whole variable domain DSGVTQTPKHLITATGQRVTLRCSPRSGDLSVYWYQQSLDQGLQFLIQYYNGEERAKGNILERFSAQQFPDLHSELNLSSLELGDSALYFCASSVGSYLNYGYTFGSGTRLTVV.

V is TRBV3-1 (or the pseudogene TRBV3-2) and J is TRBJ2-7, with 7 bases identical to TRBD2. The CDR3 is 15 amino acids. CDR1 is LGHDT, CDR2 YNNKEL, per germline (reference sequence). With 2 bases clipped from V and 3 bases from J, the junction kept 7 bases outside the gene matches. CDR3 protein: CASSQSAGQGYEQYF. CDR3 DNA sequence: TGTGCCAGCAGCCAATCAGCGGGGCAAGGCTACGAGCAGTACTTC.

The chain is built from TRBV5-5 and TRBJ1-5, with a tentative D call TRBD1 (6 bases). CDR1 SGHKS and CDR2 YYEKEE come from the germline V gene (reference sequence). Deletions cut 1 base from V and 1 base from J, with 12 bases between. The length of the CDR3 is 16 residues. CDR3 nucleotides: TGTGCCAGCAGCTTGTGGGCAGGGGCGAGCAATCAGCCCCAGCATTTT. The encoded protein is CASSLWAGASNQPQHF.

J is TRBJ1-1 and V is TRBV10-1; 7 bases are shared with TRBD1. The J segment lost 2 bases and the V segment lost 2 bases, leaving 5 bases of the junction unmatched. The CDR3 is 15 residues long. From germline, CDR1 is WNHNN and CDR2 SYGVQD (reference sequence). In nucleotides, the CDR3 is TGCGCCAGCAGTGAGAGTGACAGGGTAAACACTGAAGCTTTCTTT. It encodes CASSESDRVNTEAFF.

The chain uses TRBV7-8 and TRBJ2-2; a possible D gene is TRBD2 (5 bases). CDR3 length: 16 amino acids. V lost 1 base and J lost 6, with 15 bases in between. Germline V lookup: CDR1 SGHVS, CDR2 FQNEAQ. Written as DNA, the CDR3 is TGTGCCAGCAGCTTAGGGAGTGAGGGTTGGGCCGGGGAGCTGTTTTTT. This encodes CASSLGSEGWAGELFF.

V is TRBV7-9 and J is TRBJ1-1; D possibly corresponds to TRBD1 (5 bases). CDR1 is SEHNR and CDR2 is FQNEAQ in the germline V gene (reference sequence). V lost 5 bases to trimming and J lost 4 bases, with 14 bases between them. The CDR3 runs 14 residues. The CDR3 loop is CASSRSTGLTEAFF. DNA for the CDR3: TGTGCCAGCAGCCGTTCCACAGGCCTCACTGAAGCTTTCTTT.

J is TRBJ1-3 and V is TRBV25-1, with unresolved D. Trimming took off 3 bases at V and 4 bases at J, with 10 bases between the two ends. This CDR3 has 14 amino acids. Germline CDR1 reads MGHDK; CDR2 reads SYGVNS. The CDR3 DNA reads TGTGCCAGCAGTGATTGGGGAGGAGGAAACACCATATATTTT. It is translated as CASSDWGGGNTIYF.